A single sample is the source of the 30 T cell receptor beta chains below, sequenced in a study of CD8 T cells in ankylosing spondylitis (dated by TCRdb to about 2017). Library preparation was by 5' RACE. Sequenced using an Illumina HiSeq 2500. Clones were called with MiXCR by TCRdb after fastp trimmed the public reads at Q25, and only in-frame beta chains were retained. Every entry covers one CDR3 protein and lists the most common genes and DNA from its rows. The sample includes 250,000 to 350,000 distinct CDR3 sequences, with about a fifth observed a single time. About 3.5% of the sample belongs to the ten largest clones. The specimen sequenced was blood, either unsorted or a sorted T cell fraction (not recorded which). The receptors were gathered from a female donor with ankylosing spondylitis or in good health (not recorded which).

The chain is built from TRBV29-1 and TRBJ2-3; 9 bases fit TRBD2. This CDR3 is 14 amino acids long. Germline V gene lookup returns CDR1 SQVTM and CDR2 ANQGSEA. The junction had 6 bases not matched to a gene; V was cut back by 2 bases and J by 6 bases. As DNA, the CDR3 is TGCAGCGTTGAAAATAGCGGGAGAGGGGATACGCAGTATTTT. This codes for CSVENSGRGDTQYF.

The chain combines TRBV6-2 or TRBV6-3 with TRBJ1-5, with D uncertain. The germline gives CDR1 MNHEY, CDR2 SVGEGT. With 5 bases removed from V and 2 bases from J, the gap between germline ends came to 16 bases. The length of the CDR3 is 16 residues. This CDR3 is CASSRLTTGGNQPQHF. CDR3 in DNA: TGTGCCAGCAGTCGACTGACAACGGGCGGCAATCAGCCCCAGCATTTT.

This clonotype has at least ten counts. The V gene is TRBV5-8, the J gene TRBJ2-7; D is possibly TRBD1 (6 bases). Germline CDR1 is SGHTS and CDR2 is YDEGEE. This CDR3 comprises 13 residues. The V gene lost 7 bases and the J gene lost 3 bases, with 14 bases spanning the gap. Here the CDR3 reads CASSRQAFYEQYF. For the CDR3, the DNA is TGTGCCAGCTCCCGACAGGCTTTCTACGAGCAGTACTTC.

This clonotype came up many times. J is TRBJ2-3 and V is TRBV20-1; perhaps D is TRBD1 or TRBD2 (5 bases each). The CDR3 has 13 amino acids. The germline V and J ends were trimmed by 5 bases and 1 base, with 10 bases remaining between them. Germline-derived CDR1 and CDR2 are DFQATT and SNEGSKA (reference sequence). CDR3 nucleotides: TGCAGTGCTCCCCTGGGGGGCACAGATACGCAGTATTTT. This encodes CSAPLGGTDTQYF.

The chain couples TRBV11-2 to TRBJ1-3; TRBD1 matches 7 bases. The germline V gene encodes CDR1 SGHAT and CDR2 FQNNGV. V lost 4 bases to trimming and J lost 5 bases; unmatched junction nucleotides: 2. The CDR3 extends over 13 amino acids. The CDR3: CASSSTGRNTIYF. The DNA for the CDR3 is TGTGCCAGCAGCTCGACAGGGCGAAACACCATATATTTT.

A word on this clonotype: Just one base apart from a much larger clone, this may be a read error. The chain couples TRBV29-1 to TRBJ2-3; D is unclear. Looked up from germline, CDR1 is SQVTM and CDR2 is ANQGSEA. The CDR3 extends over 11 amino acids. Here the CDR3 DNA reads TGCGGCGTTGGAGATGCGGATACGCAGTATTTT. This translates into CGVGDADTQYF.

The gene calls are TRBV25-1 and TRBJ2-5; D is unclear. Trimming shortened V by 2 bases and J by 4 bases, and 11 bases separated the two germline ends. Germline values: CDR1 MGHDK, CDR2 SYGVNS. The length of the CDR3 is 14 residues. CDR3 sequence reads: CASSEPGPTETQYF. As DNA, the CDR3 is TGTGCCAGCAGTGAACCTGGGCCGACAGAGACCCAGTACTTC.

The CDR3 sequence: CASSLPGQSYGYTF. The CDR3 nucleotides are TGTGCCAGCAGTCTACCGGGACAGAGCTATGGCTACACCTTC. This sequence joins TRBV28 and TRBJ1-2, with 7 bases lining up with TRBD1. Unmatched junction bases numbered 7, after V lost 5 bases and J lost 4 bases. The CDR3 is 14 amino acids. Germline loops: CDR1 MDHEN, CDR2 SYDVKM.

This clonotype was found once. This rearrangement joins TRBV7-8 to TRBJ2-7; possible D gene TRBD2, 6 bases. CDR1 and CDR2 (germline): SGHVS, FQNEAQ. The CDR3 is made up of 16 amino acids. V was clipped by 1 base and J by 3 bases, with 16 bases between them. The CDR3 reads CASSLVQAGTIYEQYF. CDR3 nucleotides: TGTGCCAGCAGCTTAGTTCAGGCGGGAACTATCTACGAGCAGTACTTC.

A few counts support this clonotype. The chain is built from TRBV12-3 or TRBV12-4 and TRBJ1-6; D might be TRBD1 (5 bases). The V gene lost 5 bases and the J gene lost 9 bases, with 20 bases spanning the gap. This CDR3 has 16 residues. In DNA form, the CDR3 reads TGTGCCAGCAGTACCAGCGCGGGGGGAGAGAGTTCACCCCTCCACTTT. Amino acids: CASSTSAGGESSPLHF.

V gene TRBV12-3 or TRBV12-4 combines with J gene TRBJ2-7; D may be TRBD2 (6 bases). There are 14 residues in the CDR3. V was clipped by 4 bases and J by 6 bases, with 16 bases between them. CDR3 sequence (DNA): TGTGCCAGCAGTTGGAGTGGGGGGATGGCCGAGCAGTACTTC. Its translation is CASSWSGGMAEQYF.

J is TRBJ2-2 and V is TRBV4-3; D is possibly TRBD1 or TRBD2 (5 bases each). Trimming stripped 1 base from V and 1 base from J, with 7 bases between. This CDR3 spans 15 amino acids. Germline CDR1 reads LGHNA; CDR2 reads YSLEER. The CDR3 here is CASSQGGWNTGELFF. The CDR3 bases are TGCGCCAGCAGCCAAGGGGGGTGGAACACCGGGGAGCTGTTTTTT.

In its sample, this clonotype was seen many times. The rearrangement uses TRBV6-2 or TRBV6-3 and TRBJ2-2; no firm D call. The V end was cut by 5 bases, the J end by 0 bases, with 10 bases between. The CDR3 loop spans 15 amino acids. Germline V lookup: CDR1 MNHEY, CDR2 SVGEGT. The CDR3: CASSRPTTNTGELFF. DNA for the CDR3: TGTGCCAGCAGTCGCCCTACCACGAACACCGGGGAGCTGTTTTTT.

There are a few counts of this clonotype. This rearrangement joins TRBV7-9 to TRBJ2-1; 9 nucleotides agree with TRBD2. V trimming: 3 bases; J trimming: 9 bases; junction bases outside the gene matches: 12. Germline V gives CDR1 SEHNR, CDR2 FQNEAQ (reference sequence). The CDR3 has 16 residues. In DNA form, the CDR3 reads TGTGCCAGCAGCTTGCCGGCTAGCGGGATTGGGGGTGAGCAGTTCTTC. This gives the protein CASSLPASGIGGEQFF.

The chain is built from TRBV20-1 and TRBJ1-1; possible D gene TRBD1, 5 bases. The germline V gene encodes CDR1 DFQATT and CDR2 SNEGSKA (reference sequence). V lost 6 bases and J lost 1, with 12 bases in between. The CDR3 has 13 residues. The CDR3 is CSARRGTNTEAFF. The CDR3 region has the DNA TGCAGTGCCAGACGGGGGACGAACACTGAAGCTTTCTTT.

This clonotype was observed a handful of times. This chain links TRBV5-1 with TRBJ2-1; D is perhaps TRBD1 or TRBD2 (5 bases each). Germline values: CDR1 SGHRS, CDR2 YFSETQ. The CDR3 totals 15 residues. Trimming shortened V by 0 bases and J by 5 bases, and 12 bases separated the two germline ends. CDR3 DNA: TGCGCCAGCAGCTTGGCCGGGGACCACAACAATGAGCAGTTCTTC. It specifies CASSLAGDHNNEQFF.

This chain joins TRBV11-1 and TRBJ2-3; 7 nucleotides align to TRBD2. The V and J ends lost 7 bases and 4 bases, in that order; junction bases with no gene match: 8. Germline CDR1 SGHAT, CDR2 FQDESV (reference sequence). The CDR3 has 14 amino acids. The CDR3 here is CASKLARGADTQYF. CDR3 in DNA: TGTGCCAGCAAACTAGCGCGAGGGGCAGATACGCAGTATTTT.

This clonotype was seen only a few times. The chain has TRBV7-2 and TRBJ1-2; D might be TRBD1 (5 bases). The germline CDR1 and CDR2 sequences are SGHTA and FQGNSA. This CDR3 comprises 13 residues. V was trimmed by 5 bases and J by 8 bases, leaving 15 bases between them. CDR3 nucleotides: TGTGCCAGCAGCCCTACAGGATCGAAAGGCTACACCTTC. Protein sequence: CASSPTGSKGYTF.

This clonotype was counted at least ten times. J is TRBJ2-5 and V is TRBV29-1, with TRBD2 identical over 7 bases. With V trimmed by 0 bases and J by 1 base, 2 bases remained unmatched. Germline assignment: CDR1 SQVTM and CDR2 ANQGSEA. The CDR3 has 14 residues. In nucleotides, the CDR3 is TGCAGCGTTGAAGAGGGGGGGGGCCAAGAGACCCAGTACTTC. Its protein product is CSVEEGGGQETQYF.

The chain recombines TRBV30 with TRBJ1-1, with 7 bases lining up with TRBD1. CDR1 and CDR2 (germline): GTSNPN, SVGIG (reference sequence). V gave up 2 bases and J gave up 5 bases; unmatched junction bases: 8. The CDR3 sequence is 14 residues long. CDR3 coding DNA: TGTGCCTGGAGTAGGGGGCAGGGGAATACTGAAGCTTTCTTT. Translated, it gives CAWSRGQGNTEAFF.

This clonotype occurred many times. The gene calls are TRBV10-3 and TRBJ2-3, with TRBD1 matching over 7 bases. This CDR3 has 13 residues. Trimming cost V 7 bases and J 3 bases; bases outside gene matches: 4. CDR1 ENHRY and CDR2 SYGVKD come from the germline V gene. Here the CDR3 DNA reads TGTGCCATCATGGGACAGTTGACAGATACGCAGTATTTT. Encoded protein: CAIMGQLTDTQYF.

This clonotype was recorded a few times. DNA of the CDR3: TGCGCCAGCAGCCGCGGGAGCGGGAGCAATGAGCAGTTCTTC. Translated: CASSRGSGSNEQFF. This sequence joins TRBV5-1 and TRBJ2-1, with 8 bases identical to TRBD2. There are 14 residues in the CDR3. The V segment lost 4 bases and the J segment 6 bases; nucleotides outside the gene matches: 6. CDR1 and CDR2 from the germline V gene are SGHRS and YFSETQ.

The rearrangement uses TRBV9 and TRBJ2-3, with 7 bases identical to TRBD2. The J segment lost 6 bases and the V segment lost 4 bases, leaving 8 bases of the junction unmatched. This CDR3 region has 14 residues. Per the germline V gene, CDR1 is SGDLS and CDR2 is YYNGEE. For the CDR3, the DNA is TGTGCCAGCAGCCCCCGGCAGGGAGGGGATACGCAGTATTTT. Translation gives CASSPRQGGDTQYF.

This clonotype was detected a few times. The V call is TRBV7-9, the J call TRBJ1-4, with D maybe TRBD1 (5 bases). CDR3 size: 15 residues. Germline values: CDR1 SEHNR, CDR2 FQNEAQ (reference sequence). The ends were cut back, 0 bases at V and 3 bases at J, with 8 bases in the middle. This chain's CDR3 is CASSLAGTSNEKLFF. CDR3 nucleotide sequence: TGTGCCAGCAGCTTAGCGGGGACTTCTAATGAAAAACTGTTTTTT.

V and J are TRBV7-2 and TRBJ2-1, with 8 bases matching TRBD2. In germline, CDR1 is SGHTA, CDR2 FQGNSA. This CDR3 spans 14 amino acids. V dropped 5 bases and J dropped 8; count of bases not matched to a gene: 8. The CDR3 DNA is TGTGCCAGCAGCCCAGCCCCTAGCGGGTATGAGCAGTTCTTC. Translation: CASSPAPSGYEQFF.

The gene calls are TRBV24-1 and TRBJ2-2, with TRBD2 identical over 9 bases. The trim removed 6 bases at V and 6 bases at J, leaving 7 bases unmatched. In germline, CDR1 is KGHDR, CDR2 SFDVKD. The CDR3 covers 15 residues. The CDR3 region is CATSSNSGSSGELFF. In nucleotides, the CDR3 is TGTGCCACCAGTAGTAATAGCGGGAGCTCCGGGGAGCTGTTTTTT.

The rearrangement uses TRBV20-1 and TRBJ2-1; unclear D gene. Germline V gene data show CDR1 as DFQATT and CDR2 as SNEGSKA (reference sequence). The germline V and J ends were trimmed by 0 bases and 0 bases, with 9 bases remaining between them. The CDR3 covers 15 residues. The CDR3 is CSAREYSRSYNEQFF. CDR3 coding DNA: TGCAGTGCTAGAGAGTACAGCCGCTCCTACAATGAGCAGTTCTTC.

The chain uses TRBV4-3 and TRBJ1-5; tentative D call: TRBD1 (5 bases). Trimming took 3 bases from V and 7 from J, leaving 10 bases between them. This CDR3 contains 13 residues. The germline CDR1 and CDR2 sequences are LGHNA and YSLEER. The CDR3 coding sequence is TGCGCCAGCAGCCATGGGGGATCCCAGCCCCAGCATTTT. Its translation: CASSHGGSQPQHF.

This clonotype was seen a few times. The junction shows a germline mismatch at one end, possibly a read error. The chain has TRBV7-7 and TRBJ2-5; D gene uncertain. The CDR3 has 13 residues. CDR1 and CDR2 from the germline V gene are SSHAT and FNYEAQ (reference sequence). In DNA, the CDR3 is TGTGCTAGCAGCTTGATAGGGTGGGAGACCCAGTACTTC. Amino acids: CASSLIGWETQYF.

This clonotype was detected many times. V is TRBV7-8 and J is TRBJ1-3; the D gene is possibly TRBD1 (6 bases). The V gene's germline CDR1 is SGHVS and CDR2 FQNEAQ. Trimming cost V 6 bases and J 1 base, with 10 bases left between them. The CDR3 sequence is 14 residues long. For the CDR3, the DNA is TGTGCCAGCAGTAAAGGGGGTTCTGGAAACACCATATATTTT. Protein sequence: CASSKGGSGNTIYF.